The clone carrying this T cell receptor (beta chain) was seen once. Sequencing was performed with immunoSEQ multiplex PCR; in TCRdb, only in-frame clones are kept and a portion is missing. The sample shows fewer than 150,000 clones, roughly 80% of them seen only once. This sample was taken from a study of blood T cell repertoires in COVID-19. Sample: peripheral blood. This TCR came from a man aged 50-59 years with acute or convalescent COVID-19.

Here the CDR3 reads CASSPSPGTGDREQFF. The DNA of the CDR3 is TGTGCCAGCAGCCCGTCCCCCGGGACAGGGGACAGGGAGCAGTTCTTC. J is TRBJ2-1 and V is TRBV11-2, with TRBD1 matching over 10 bases. The CDR3 loop spans 16 amino acids. CDR1 SGHAT and CDR2 FQNNGV come from the germline V gene. V shed 5 bases, J shed 10 bases, and the junction held 14 bases outside the gene matches.